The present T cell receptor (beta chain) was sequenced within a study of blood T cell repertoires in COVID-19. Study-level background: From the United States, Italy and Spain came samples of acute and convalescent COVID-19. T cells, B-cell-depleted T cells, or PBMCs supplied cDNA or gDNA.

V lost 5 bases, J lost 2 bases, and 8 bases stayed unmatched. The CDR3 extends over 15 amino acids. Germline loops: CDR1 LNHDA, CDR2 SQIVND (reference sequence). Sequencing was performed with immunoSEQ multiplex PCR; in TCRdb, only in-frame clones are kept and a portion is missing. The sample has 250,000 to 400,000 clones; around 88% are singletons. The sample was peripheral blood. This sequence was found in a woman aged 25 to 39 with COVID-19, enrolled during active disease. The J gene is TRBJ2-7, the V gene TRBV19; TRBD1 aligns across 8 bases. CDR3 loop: CASSSRTGSPYEQYF. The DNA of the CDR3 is TGTGCCAGTAGTTCTCGGACAGGGTCCCCCTACGAGCAGTACTTC.